The clone carrying this T cell receptor beta chain has only a few counts. Clones were read by immunoSEQ multiplex PCR, and TCRdb kept only the in-frame ones, dropping some. The sample lists 100,000 to 150,000 clones, 65% to 90% occurring once. Trimming removed 3 bases from V and 0 bases from J; junction bases left unmatched: 9. This CDR3 is 17 amino acids long. CDR1 LNHDA and CDR2 SQIVND come from the germline V gene (reference sequence). This specimen belongs to a study of blood T cell repertoires in COVID-19. The material sequenced was peripheral blood. The receptor was derived from an elderly woman with acute or convalescent COVID-19. This chain uses TRBV19 with TRBJ1-1; 8 bases line up with TRBD1. CDR3 in amino acids: CASSISGQGTMNTEAFF. DNA for the CDR3: TGTGCCAGTAGTATCTCTGGACAGGGTACCATGAACACTGAAGCTTTCTTT.